These 14 T cell receptor beta chains came from one sample sequenced in a study of T cell responses to AZD1222 COVID-19 vaccine. The table came from immunoSEQ multiplex PCR; TCRdb's copy has only in-frame clones and leaves some out. This repertoire shows about 88,000 clones, roughly 94% found once; its top ten account for 5.2%. Sequenced here: peripheral blood, sampled on day 0 of AZD1222 vaccination. The receptors here all came from an adult in good health.

This clone was seen only a few times. The rearrangement links TRBV15 to TRBJ2-7, with D possibly being TRBD1 or TRBD2 (6 bases each). This CDR3 spans 14 amino acids. The germline gives CDR1 LNHNV, CDR2 YYDKDF (reference sequence). Trimming removed 0 bases from V and 5 bases from J, with 11 bases in between. CDR3 sequence: CATSRERGRNEQYF. The CDR3 bases are TGTGCCACCAGCAGAGAAAGGGGGAGGAACGAGCAGTACTTC.

The V gene is TRBV20-1, the J gene TRBJ2-1; D may be TRBD1 (6 bases). The germline V gene encodes CDR1 DFQATT and CDR2 SNEGSKA (reference sequence). The V end lost 3 bases, the J end lost 0 bases, and 18 bases lay between the germline ends. The CDR3 runs 17 residues. The CDR3 sequence: CSASQYIGQSSYNEQFF. The CDR3 coding sequence is TGCAGTGCTAGTCAATACATAGGACAGAGCTCCTACAATGAGCAGTTCTTC.

This clone has just a few counts. This rearrangement joins TRBV7-9 to TRBJ2-1; D may be TRBD1 or TRBD2 (6 bases each). The CDR3 is made up of 15 amino acids. Germline lookup yields CDR1 SEHNR and CDR2 FQNEAQ (reference sequence). Trimming removed 7 bases from V and 2 bases from J, with 15 bases in between. Here the CDR3 DNA reads TGTGCCAGCACCGTAGGGGGGCTCACCTACAATGAGCAGTTCTTC. The encoded protein is CASTVGGLTYNEQFF.

For this clone: The same CDR3 arises from other DNA sequences in this sample as well. The chain carries TRBV7-2 and TRBJ1-5, with a tentative D call TRBD1 (6 bases). The CDR3 is 14 residues long. Germline V gives CDR1 SGHTA, CDR2 FQGNSA. V lost 6 bases and J 4 bases, leaving 13 bases between the germline ends. The CDR3 protein is CASSLARGNQPQHF. Here the CDR3 DNA reads TGTGCCAGCAGTCTAGCCAGGGGAAATCAGCCCCAGCATTTT.

V is TRBV19 and J is TRBJ2-3; unclear D gene. Germline CDR1 reads LNHDA; CDR2 reads SQIVND (reference sequence). V dropped 3 bases and J dropped 3 bases, with 7 bases sitting between them. This CDR3 is built from 13 residues. CDR3 amino acids: CASSITRTDTQYF. The CDR3 DNA is TGTGCCAGTAGTATCACCAGGACAGATACGCAGTATTTT.

The CDR3 region has the DNA TGTGCCAGCAGCACCGGACAAGGCAATGGTGGGGAAGCTTTCTTT. This sequence encodes CASSTGQGNGGEAFF. V is TRBV7-9 and J is TRBJ1-1; weak D call: TRBD1 (5 bases). The CDR3 runs 15 residues. Germline V CDR1 and CDR2: SEHNR, FQNEAQ (reference sequence). V dropped 5 bases and J dropped 8 bases, with 21 bases sitting between them.

This chain's CDR3 is CASSLPWQPQHF. The CDR3 nucleotides are TGTGCCAGCAGCCTGCCGTGGCAGCCCCAGCATTTT. V is TRBV28 and J is TRBJ1-5; D unclear. The CDR3 is 12 residues long. Germline values: CDR1 MDHEN, CDR2 SYDVKM. V lost 6 bases to trimming and J lost 7 bases, with 10 bases between them.

The V gene is TRBV7-9, the J gene TRBJ2-1; 7 bases are shared with TRBD1. The CDR3 has 15 amino acids. The germline V gene has CDR1 SEHNR and CDR2 FQNEAQ (reference sequence). After removal of 2 bases from V and 2 bases from J, the junction contained 3 bases not matched to a gene. This CDR3 is CASSLYRGPYNEQFF. In DNA form, the CDR3 reads TGTGCCAGCAGCTTATACAGGGGTCCCTACAATGAGCAGTTCTTC.

The chain has TRBV5-1 and TRBJ1-3; tentatively, D is TRBD1 (5 bases). V lost 0 bases and J lost 0, with 7 bases in between. The CDR3 runs to 15 residues. CDR1 SGHRS and CDR2 YFSETQ come from the germline V gene. DNA for the CDR3: TGCGCCAGCAGCTTGGGACAGAGCTCTGGAAACACCATATATTTT. It encodes CASSLGQSSGNTIYF.

The chain is built from TRBV3-1 (or the pseudogene TRBV3-2) and TRBJ2-1; 8 bases match TRBD2. The CDR3 totals 16 residues. Looked up from germline, CDR1 is LGHDT and CDR2 is YNNKEL (reference sequence). The V and J ends lost 0 bases and 3 bases, in that order; junction bases with no gene match: 4. CDR3 sequence: CASSQESGRVYNEQFF. The CDR3 nucleotides are TGTGCCAGCAGCCAAGAGAGCGGGAGAGTCTACAATGAGCAGTTCTTC.

The chain uses TRBV25-1 and TRBJ1-1, with D uncertain. V was clipped by 1 base and J by 11 bases, with 8 bases between them. The V gene's germline CDR1 is MGHDK and CDR2 SYGVNS. This CDR3 spans 11 amino acids. The CDR3 sequence is CASSESFRAFF. The CDR3 bases are TGTGCCAGCAGTGAATCTTTTAGGGCTTTCTTT. The full variable domain, in which reference TRBV25-1 and TRBJ1-1 provide the parts outside the CDR3, is EADIYQTPRYLVIGTGKKITLECSQTMGHDKMYWYQQDPGMELHLIHYSYGVNSTEKGDLSSESTVSRIRTEHFPLTLESARPSHTSQYLCASSESFRAFFGQGTRLTVV.

On this clone: A far bigger clonotype differs at one base, so this is likely a read error. This chain connects TRBV6-1 to TRBJ2-7; D may match TRBD1 or TRBD2 (5 bases each). CDR3 length equals 15 residues. Germline CDR1 is MNHNS and CDR2 is SASEGT. CDR3 in amino acids: CACSEDAGTVYEQYF. The CDR3 nucleotides are TGTGCCTGCAGTGAAGACGCCGGGACCGTATACGAGCAGTACTTC.

The chain is built from TRBV5-1 and TRBJ1-1, with a tentative D call TRBD1 (6 bases). Between the trimmed V and J ends, which lost 0 bases and 1 base, there was a span of 7 bases. CDR1 SGHRS and CDR2 YFSETQ come from the germline V gene. The CDR3 has 14 residues. CDR3: CASSLGTENTEAFF. The CDR3, as DNA: TGCGCCAGCAGCTTGGGGACAGAGAACACTGAAGCTTTCTTT. The full variable domain, completed using reference TRBV5-1 and TRBJ1-1, is KAGVTQTPRYLIKTRGQQVTLSCSPISGHRSVSWYQQTPGQGLQFLFEYFSETQRNKGNFPGRFSGRQFSNSRSEMNVSTLELGDSALYLCASSLGTENTEAFFGQGTRLTVV.

This rearrangement joins TRBV9 to TRBJ2-4; D may be TRBD1 (5 bases). Trimming left V 0 bases short and J 6 bases short, with 13 bases between. The CDR3 contains 15 residues. Germline loops: CDR1 SGDLS, CDR2 YYNGEE. The CDR3 spells CASSVEDGRGNIQYF. The CDR3 region has the DNA TGTGCCAGCAGCGTAGAAGACGGAAGGGGAAACATTCAGTACTTC.